Listed below are T cell receptor beta chains from one sample, sequenced in a study of T-cell reconstitution after alpha-beta-depleted transplantation in children. TCRdb itself ran the PCR reads through MiXCR, one entry per CDR3 protein. Among almost 250,000 distinct CDR3 sequences, about 25% were seen once, and the ten largest hold 2.6%. Sequencing used PBMCs, obtained before TCRalphabeta/CD19-depleted stem cell transplant. The source of these receptors is a girl aged 2 to 9 with Fanconi anemia, due to receive a stem cell transplant. CDR3s include the opening cysteine and the closing phenylalanine or tryptophan.

v_call cdr3_aa
TRBV10-3 CAIVGDTEAFF
TRBV20-1 CSARRPGGPIYNEQFF
TRBV20-1 CSPQGVYEQYF
TRBV7-2 CASSTIPLRTQYF
TRBV5-1 CASTGTVTPYEQYF
TRBV15 CATSRDLVETQYF
TRBV12-3/TRBV12-4 CASTGNTGELFF
TRBV12-3/TRBV12-4 CASSLYPDEQFF
TRBV12-3/TRBV12-4 CASSLYGVSADTQYF
TRBV20-1 CSARSAKRVITDTQYF
TRBV5-1 CASSLTGLTEQYF
TRBV29-1 CSVAEGGSTDTQYF
TRBV6-6 CASSYYSSGQYF
TRBV12-3/TRBV12-4 CASSSRGHGDTEAFF
TRBV24-1 CATSDSGTDTQYF
TRBV14 CASSQDSSGYEQYF
TRBV20-1 CSARDMGVVKPQGYNEQFF
TRBV29-1 CSGGTSMGNEQFF
TRBV9 CASSVGRGAGRYF
TRBV7-9 CASSFVDGRGNEQFF
TRBV7-2 CASSLASGLETQYF
TRBV29-1 CSVTQGRGYNEQFF
TRBV20-1 CSAARTSGMNEQFF
TRBV24-1 CATNVSVTGTLLETQYF
TRBV20-1 CSARDMSGETQYF
TRBV20-1 CSAGSGRAILPSYNEQFF
TRBV20-1 CSAYRTSSSYNEQFF
TRBV27 CASSLARHYGYTF
TRBV4-2 CASSQEGTGLSSYEQYF
TRBV7-3 CASSLRAGGQLEQFF
TRBV5-1 CASSWIPELGEVEAFF
TRBV6-5 CASSYRTGWTPLHF
TRBV7-1 CASSSRTGGESQETQYF
TRBV5-1 CASSALLAGSAETQYF
TRBV12-3/TRBV12-4 CATVGLTNNEQFF
TRBV4-1 CASSQEGRSYNEQFF
TRBV18 CASSLPGDRNQPQHF
TRBV7-6 CASIQQGADTDTQYF
TRBV12-3/TRBV12-4 CASSSGTVTPYNEQFF
TRBV5-1 CASSLLLGYNEQFF
TRBV10-3 CAMKASGANVLTF
TRBV6-5 CASSYEGTGRMNTEAFF
TRBV29-1 CSVVTGGAVDTQYF
TRBV6-6 CSARDTNTEAFF
TRBV5-1 CASSLDSKRADTQYF
TRBV18 CASSPLAQRPNYGYTF